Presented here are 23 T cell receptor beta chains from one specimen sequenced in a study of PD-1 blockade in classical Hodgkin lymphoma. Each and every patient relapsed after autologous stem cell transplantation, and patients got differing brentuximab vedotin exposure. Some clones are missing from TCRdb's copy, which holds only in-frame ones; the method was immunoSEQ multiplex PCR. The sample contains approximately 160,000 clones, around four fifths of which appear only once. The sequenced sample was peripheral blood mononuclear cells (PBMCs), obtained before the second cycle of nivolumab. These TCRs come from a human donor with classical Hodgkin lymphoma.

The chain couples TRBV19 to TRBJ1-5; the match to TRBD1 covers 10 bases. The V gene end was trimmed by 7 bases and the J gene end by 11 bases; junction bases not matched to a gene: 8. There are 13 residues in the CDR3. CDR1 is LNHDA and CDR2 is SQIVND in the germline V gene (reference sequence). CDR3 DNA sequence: TGTGCCAGTAAAGGGACAGGGGCTAGGGCCCAGCATTTT. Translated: CASKGTGARAQHF.

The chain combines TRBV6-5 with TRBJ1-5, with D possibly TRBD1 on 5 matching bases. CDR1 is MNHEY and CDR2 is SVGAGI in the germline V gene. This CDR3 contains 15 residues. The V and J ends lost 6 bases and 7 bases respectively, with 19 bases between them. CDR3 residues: CASRNSDTREQPQHF. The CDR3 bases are TGTGCCAGCAGGAACTCGGACACCCGAGAGCAGCCCCAGCATTTT.

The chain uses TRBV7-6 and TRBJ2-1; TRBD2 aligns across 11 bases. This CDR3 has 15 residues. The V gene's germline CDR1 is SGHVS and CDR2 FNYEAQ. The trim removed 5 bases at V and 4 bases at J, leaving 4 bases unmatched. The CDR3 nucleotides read TGTGCCAGCAGCCGGGGGACTAGCGGTTACAATGAGCAGTTCTTC. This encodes CASSRGTSGYNEQFF.

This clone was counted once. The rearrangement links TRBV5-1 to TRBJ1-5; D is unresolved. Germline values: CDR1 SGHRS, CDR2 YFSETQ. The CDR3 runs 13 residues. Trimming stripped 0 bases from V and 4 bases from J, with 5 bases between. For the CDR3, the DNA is TGCGCCAGCAGCTTGGCCGAAAATCAGCCCCAGCATTTT. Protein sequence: CASSLAENQPQHF.

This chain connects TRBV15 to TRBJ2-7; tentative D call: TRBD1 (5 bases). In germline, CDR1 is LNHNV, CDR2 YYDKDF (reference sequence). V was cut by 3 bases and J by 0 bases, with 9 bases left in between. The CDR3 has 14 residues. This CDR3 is CATSSRVISYEQYF. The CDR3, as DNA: TGTGCCACCAGCAGCAGGGTAATCTCCTACGAGCAGTACTTC.

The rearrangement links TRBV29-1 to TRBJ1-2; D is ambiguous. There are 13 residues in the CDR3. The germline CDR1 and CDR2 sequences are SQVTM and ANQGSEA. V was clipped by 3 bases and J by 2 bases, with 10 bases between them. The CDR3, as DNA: TGCAGCGTTGACAAAGGACTCAACTATGGCTACACCTTC. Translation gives CSVDKGLNYGYTF. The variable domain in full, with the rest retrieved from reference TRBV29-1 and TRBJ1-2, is SAVISQKPSRDICQRGTSLTIQCQVDSQVTMMFWYRQQPGQSLTLIATANQGSEATYESGFVIDKFPISRPNLTFSTLTVSNMSPEDSSIYLCSVDKGLNYGYTFGSGTRLTVV.

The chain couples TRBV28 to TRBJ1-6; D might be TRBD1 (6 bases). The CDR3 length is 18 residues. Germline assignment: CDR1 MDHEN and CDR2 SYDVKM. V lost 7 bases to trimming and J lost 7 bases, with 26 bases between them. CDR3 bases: TGTGCCAGCATTCGACGTTTTTATAACAGGGTTATAAATTCACCCCTCCACTTT. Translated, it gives CASIRRFYNRVINSPLHF.

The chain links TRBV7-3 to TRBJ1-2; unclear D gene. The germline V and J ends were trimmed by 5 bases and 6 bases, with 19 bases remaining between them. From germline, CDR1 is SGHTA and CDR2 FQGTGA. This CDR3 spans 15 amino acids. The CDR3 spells CASSLTKGRADGYTF. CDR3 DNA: TGTGCCAGCAGCCTCACCAAAGGGAGAGCGGATGGCTACACCTTC.

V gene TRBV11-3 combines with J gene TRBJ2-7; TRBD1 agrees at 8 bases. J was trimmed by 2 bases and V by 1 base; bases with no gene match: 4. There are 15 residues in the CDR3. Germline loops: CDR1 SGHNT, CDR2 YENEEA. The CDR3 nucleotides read TGTGCCAGCAGCTTAGGGGACAGGACGACCTACGAGCAGTACTTC. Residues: CASSLGDRTTYEQYF. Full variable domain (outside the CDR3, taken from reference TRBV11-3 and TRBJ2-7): EAGVVQSPRYKIIEKKQPVAFWCNPISGHNTLYWYLQNLGQGPELLIRYENEEAVDDSQLPKDRFSAERLKGVDSTLKIQPAELGDSAVYLCASSLGDRTTYEQYFGPGTRLTVT.

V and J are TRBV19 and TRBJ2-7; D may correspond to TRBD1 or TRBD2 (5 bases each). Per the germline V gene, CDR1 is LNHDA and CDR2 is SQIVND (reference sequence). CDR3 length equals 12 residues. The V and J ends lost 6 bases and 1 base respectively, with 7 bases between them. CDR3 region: CASRGVSYEQYF. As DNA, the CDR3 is TGTGCCAGTAGGGGGGTGTCCTACGAGCAGTACTTC.

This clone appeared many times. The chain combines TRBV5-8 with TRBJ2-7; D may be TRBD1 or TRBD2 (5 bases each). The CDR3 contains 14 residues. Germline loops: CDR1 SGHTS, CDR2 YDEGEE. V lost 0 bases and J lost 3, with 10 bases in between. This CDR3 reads CASSLVGRHYEQYF. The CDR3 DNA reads TGTGCCAGCAGCTTGGTGGGACGGCACTACGAGCAGTACTTC. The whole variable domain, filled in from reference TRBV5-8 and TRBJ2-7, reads EAGVTQSPTHLIKTRGQQATLRCSPISGHTSVYWYQQALGLGLQFLLWYDEGEERNRGNFPPRFSGRQFPNYSSELNVNALELEDSALYLCASSLVGRHYEQYFGPGTRLTVT.

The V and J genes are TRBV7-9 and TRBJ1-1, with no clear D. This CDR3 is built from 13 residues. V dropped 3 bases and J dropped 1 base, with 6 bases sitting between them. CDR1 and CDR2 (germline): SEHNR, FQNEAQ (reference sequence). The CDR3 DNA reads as TGTGCCAGCAGCTTCGGACCGAACACTGAAGCTTTCTTT. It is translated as CASSFGPNTEAFF.

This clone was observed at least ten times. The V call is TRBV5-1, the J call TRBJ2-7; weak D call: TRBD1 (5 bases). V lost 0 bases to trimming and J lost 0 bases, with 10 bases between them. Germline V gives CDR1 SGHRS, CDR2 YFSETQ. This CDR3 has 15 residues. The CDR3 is CASSLGGSSSYEQYF. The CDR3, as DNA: TGCGCCAGCAGCTTGGGGGGCTCGAGCTCCTACGAGCAGTACTTC.

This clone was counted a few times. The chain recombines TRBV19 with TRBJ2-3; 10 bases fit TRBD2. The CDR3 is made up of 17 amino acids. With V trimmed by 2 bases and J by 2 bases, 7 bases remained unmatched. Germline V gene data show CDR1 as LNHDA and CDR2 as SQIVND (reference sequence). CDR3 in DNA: TGTGCCAGTAGTATAAGGCCTAGCGGGGGCCCCACAGATACGCAGTATTTT. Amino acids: CASSIRPSGGPTDTQYF.

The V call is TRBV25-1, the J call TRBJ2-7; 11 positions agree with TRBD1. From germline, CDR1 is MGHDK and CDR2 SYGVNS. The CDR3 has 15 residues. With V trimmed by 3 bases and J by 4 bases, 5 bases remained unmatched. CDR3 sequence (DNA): TGTGCCAGCAGTGAGTCCGGGACAGGGGGTTACGAGCAGTACTTC. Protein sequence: CASSESGTGGYEQYF.

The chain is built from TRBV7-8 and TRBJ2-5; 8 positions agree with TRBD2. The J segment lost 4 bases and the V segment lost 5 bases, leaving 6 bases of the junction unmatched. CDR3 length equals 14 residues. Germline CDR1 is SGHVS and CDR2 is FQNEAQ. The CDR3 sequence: CASSGGRNGETQYF. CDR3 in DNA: TGTGCCAGCAGCGGCGGGAGGAATGGAGAGACCCAGTACTTC.

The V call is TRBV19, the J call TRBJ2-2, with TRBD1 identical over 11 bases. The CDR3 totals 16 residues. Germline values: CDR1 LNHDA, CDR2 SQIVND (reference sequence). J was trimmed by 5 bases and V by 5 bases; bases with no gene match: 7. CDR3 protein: CASSSPGQGETGELFF. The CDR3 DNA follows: TGTGCCAGTAGTTCCCCGGGACAGGGGGAAACCGGGGAGCTGTTTTTT.

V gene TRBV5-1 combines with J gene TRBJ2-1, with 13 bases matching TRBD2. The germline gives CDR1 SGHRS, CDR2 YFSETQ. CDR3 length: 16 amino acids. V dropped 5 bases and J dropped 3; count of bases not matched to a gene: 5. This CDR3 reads CASSRLAGGNYNEQFF. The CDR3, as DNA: TGCGCCAGCAGTCGACTAGCGGGAGGAAACTACAATGAGCAGTTCTTC. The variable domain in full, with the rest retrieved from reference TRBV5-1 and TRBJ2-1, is KAGVTQTPRYLIKTRGQQVTLSCSPISGHRSVSWYQQTPGQGLQFLFEYFSETQRNKGNFPGRFSGRQFSNSRSEMNVSTLELGDSALYLCASSRLAGGNYNEQFFGPGTRLTVL.

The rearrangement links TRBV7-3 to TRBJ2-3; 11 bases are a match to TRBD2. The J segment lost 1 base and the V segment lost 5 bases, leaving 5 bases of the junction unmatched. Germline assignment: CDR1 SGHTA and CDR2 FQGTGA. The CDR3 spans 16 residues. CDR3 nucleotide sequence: TGTGCCAGCAGCAAAGCACTAGCGGGGGGCACAGATACGCAGTATTTT. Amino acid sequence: CASSKALAGGTDTQYF.

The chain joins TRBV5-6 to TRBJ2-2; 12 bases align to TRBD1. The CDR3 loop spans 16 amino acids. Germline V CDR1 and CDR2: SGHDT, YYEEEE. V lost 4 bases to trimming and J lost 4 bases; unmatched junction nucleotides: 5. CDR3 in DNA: TGTGCCAGCAGCAAGGGACAGGGGGCTATCACCGGGGAGCTGTTTTTT. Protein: CASSKGQGAITGELFF. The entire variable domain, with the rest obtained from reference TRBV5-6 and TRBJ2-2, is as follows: DAGVTQSPTHLIKTRGQQVTLRCSPKSGHDTVSWYQQALGQGPQFIFQYYEEEERQRGNFPDRFSGHQFPNYSSELNVNALLLGDSALYLCASSKGQGAITGELFFGEGSRLTVL.

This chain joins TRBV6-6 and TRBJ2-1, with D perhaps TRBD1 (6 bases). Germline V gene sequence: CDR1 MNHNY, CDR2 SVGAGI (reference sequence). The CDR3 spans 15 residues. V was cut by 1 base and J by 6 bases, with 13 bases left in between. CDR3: CASSYYRTEPNEQFF. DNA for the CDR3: TGTGCCAGCAGTTACTACCGGACAGAACCCAATGAGCAGTTCTTC.

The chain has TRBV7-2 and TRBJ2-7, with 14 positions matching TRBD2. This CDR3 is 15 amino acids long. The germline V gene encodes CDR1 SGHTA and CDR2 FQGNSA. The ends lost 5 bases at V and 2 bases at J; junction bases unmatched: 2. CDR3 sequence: CASSEGLAGAYEQYF. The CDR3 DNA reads TGTGCCAGCAGCGAGGGACTAGCGGGAGCCTACGAGCAGTACTTC.

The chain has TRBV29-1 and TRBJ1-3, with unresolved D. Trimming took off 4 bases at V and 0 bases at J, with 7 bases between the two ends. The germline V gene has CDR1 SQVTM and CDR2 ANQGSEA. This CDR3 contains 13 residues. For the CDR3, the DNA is TGCAGCGTTGCCGGTCACTCTGGAAACACCATATATTTT. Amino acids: CSVAGHSGNTIYF.